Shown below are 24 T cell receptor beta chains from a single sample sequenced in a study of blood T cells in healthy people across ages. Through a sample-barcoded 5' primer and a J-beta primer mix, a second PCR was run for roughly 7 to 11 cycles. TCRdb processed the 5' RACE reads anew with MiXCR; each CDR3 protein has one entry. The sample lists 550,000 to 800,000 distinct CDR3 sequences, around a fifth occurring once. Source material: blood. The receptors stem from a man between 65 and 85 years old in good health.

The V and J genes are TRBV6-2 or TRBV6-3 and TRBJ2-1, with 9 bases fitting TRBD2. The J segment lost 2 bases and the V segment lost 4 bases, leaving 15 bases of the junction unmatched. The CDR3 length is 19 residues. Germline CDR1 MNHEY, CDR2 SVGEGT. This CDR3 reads CASSSWGSGRVGTYNEQFF. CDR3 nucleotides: TGTGCCAGCAGTTCCTGGGGTAGCGGGAGAGTCGGCACCTACAATGAGCAGTTCTTC.

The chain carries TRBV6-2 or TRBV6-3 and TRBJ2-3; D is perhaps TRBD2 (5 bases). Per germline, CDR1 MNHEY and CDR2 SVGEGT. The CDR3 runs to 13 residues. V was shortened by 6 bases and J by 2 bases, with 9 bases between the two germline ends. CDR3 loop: CASSERNTDTQYF. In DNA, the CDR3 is TGTGCCAGCAGCGAGCGGAACACAGATACGCAGTATTTT.

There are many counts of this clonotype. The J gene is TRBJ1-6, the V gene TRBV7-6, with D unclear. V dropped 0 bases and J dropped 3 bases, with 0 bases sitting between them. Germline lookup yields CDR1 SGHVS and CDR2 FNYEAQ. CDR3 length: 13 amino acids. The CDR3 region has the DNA TGTGCCAGCAGCTTAGCCTATAATTCACCCCTCCACTTT. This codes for CASSLAYNSPLHF.

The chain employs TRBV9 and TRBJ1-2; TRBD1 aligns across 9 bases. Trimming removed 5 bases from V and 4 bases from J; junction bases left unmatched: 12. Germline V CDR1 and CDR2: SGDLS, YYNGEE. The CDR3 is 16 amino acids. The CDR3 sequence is CASRDTGGAGGYGYTF. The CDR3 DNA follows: TGTGCCAGCAGGGATACAGGGGGCGCTGGGGGCTATGGCTACACCTTC.

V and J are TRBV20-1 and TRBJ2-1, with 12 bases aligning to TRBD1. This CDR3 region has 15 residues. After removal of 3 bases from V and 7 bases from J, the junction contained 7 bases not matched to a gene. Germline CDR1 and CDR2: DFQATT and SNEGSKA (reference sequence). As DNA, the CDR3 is TGCAGTGCTAGGGGCGGGACAGGGGGCGTAAATGAGCAGTTCTTC. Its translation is CSARGGTGGVNEQFF.

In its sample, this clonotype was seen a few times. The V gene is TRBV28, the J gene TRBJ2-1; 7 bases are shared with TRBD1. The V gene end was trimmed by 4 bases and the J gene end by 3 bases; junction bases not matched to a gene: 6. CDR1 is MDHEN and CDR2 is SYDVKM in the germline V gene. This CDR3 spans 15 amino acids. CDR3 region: CASSSTGAYYNEQFF. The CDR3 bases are TGTGCCAGCAGTTCCACAGGGGCCTACTACAATGAGCAGTTCTTC.

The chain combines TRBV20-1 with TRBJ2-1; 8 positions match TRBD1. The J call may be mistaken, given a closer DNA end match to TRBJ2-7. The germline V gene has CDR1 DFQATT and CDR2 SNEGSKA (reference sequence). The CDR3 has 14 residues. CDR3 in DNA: TGCAGTGCTAGAGTCGGACAGGGCAACTACGAGCAGTACTTC. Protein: CSARVGQGNYEQYF.

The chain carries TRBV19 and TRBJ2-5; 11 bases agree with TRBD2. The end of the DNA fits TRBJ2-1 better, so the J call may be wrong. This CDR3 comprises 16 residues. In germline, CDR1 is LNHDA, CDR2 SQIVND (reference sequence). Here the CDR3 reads CASSRLLAGDSNEQFF. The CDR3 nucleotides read TGTGCCAGTAGCCGCTTACTAGCGGGAGATTCCAATGAGCAGTTCTTC.

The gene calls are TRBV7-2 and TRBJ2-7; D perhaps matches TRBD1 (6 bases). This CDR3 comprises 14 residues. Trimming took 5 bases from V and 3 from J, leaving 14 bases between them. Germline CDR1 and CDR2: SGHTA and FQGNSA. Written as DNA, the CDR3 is TGTGCCAGCAGCACCGACAGGAGCTTCTACGAGCAGTACTTC. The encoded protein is CASSTDRSFYEQYF. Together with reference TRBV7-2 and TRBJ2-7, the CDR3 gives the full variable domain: GAGVSQSPSNKVTEKGKDVELRCDPISGHTALYWYRQSLGQGLEFLIYFQGNSAPDKSGLPSDRFSAERTGGSVSTLTIQRTQQEDSAVYLCASSTDRSFYEQYFGPGTRLTVT.

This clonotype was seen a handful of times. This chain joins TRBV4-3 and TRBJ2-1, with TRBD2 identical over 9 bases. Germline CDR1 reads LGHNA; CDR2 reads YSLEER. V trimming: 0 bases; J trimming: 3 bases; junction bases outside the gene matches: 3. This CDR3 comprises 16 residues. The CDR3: CASSQDSGSVYNEQFF. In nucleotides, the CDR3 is TGCGCCAGCAGCCAAGATAGCGGGAGTGTCTACAATGAGCAGTTCTTC.

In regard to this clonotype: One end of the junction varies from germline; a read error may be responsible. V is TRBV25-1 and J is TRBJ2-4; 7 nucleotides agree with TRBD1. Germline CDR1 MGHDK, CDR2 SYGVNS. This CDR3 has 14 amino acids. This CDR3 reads CVSSDPTGNNIQYF. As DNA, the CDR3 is TGTGTCAGCAGTGACCCGACAGGGAACAACATTCAGTACTTC.

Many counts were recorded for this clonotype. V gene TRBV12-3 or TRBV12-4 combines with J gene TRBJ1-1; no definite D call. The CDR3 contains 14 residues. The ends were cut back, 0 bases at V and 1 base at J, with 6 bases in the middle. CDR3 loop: CASSLASKNTEAFF. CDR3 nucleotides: TGTGCCAGCAGTTTAGCGTCAAAGAACACTGAAGCTTTCTTT.

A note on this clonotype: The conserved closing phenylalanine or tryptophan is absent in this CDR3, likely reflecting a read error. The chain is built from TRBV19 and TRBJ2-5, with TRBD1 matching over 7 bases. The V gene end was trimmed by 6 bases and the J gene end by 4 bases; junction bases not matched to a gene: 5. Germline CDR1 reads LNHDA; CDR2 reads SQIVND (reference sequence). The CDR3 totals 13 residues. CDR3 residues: CASSPTGLETQYS. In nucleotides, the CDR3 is TGTGCCAGTAGCCCGACAGGGTTAGAGACCCAGTACTCC.

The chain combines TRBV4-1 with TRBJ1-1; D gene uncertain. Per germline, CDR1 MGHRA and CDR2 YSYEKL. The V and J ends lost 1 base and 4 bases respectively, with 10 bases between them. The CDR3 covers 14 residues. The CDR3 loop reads CASSQGRRVTEAFF. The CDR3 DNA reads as TGCGCCAGCAGCCAAGGTAGAAGGGTCACTGAAGCTTTCTTT.

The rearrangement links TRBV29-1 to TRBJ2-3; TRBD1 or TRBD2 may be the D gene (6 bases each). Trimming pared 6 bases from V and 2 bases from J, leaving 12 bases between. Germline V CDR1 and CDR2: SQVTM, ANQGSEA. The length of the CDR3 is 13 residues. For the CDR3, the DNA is TGCAGCGTGGAGGGACACTACACAGATACGCAGTATTTT. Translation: CSVEGHYTDTQYF.

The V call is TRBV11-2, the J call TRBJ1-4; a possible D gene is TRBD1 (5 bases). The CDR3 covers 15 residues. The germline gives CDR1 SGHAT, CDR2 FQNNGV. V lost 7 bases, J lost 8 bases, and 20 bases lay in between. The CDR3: CASTLRLGVGEKLFF. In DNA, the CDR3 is TGTGCCAGCACCTTGAGGTTAGGGGTGGGAGAAAAACTGTTTTTT.

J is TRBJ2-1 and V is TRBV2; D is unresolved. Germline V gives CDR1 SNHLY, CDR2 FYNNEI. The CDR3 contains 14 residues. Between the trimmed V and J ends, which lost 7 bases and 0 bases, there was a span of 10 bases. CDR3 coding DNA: TGTGCCAGCAAGCCGGGTCTCTCCTACAATGAGCAGTTCTTC. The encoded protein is CASKPGLSYNEQFF. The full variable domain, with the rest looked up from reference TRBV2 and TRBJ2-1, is EPEVTQTPSHQVTQMGQEVILRCVPISNHLYFYWYRQILGQKVEFLVSFYNNEISEKSEIFDDQFSVERPDGSNFTLKIRSTKLEDSAMYFCASKPGLSYNEQFFGPGTRLTVL.

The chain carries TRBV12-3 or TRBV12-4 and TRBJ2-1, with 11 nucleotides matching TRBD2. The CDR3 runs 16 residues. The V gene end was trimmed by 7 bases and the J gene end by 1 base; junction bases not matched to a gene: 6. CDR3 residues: CASNPLAGGSYNEQFF. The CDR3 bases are TGTGCCAGCAATCCTCTAGCGGGAGGTTCCTACAATGAGCAGTTCTTC.

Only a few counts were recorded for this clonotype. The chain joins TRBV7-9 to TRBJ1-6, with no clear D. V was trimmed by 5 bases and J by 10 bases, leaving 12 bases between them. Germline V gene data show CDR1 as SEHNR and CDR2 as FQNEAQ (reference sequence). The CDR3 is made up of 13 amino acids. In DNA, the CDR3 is TGTGCCAGCAGCCTCATAATGGGCTCACCCCTCCACTTT. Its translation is CASSLIMGSPLHF.

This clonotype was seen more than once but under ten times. In DNA, the CDR3 is TGTGCCAGCAGCGTAGACTGGCCCCCAGGGGGCTCGGAGACCCAGTACTTC. It codes for CASSVDWPPGGSETQYF. This rearrangement joins TRBV9 to TRBJ2-5; 8 nucleotides align to TRBD1. The CDR3 contains 17 residues. The germline gives CDR1 SGDLS, CDR2 YYNGEE. V was pared by 0 bases and J by 5 bases, with 12 bases of the junction left unmatched.

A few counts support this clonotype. CDR3 amino acids: CASIGQAYEQYF. CDR3 nucleotide sequence: TGTGCCAGTATCGGACAAGCCTACGAGCAGTACTTC. V and J are TRBV5-6 and TRBJ2-7; tentatively, D is TRBD1 (5 bases). Looked up from germline, CDR1 is SGHDT and CDR2 is YYEEEE. Trimming removed 8 bases at V and 2 bases at J, with 11 bases between. The CDR3 has 12 residues.

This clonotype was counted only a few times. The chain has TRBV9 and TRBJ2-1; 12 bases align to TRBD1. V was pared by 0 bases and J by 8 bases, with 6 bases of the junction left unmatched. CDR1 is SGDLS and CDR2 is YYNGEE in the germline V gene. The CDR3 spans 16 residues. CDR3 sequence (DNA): TGTGCCAGCAGCGTAGGGGGACAGGGGGCAAGGCATGAGCAGTTCTTC. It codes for CASSVGGQGARHEQFF.

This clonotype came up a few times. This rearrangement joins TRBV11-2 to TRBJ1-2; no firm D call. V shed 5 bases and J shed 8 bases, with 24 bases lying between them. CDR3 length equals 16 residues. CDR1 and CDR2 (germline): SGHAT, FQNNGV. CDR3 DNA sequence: TGTGCCAGCAGCGCAAGGTCTCGGGGAACCGCCTCGGGCTACACCTTC. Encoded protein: CASSARSRGTASGYTF.

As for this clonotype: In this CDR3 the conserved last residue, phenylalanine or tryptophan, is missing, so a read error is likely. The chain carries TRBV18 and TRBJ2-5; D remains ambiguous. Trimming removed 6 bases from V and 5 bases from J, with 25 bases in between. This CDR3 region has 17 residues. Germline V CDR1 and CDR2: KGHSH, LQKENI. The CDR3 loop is CASSLNPQQELPETQYL. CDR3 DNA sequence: TGTGCCAGCTCCCTGAACCCTCAGCAGGAGCTTCCGGAGACCCAGTACCTC.